A single TCR beta chain is shown here with its context. No antigen is known for it. The data stem from a study of a mutant IDH1 vaccine in newly diagnosed glioma. At the level of the study: Scheduled for weeks 1, 3, 5, 7, 11, 15, 19 and 23, eight vaccinations were given to patients. Therapy received beforehand was radiotherapy, temozolomide, or both, with most patients given both.

Study-wide results and caveats: Among patients, 90% to 95% showed immune responses induced by the vaccine.

The repertoire was sequenced with immunoSEQ multiplex PCR; TCRdb's copy has only in-frame clones and lacks some. The sample records roughly 74,000 clones, approximately 85% being singletons. Documented time point: week 23, last vaccination. Doses consisted of 300 ug of mutant IDH1 20-mer peptide each, paired with topical imiquimod. Every donor had a new WHO grade 3 or 4 astrocytoma that was IDH1-mutant, with loss of nuclear ATRX. The receptor's source is a woman between 50 and 59 years old with glioma. Sequencing used PBMCs, obtained from a glioma patient whose treatment included an IDH1 peptide vaccine.

CDR3 sequence: CASTGQGSIYGYTF. The CDR3 region has the DNA TGTGCCAGCACGGGACAGGGGAGCATCTATGGCTACACCTTC. The chain carries TRBV28 and TRBJ1-2, with 10 positions matching TRBD1. Trimming cost V 7 bases and J 4 bases; bases outside gene matches: 6. Germline V CDR1 and CDR2: MDHEN, SYDVKM. The CDR3 has 14 amino acids.